This T cell receptor (beta chain) emerged from a study of blood T cell repertoires in COVID-19. Original processing notes: Researchers report that nucleated cell counts were estimated from reference gene primer amplification. Some clones are missing from TCRdb's copy, which holds only in-frame ones; the method was immunoSEQ multiplex PCR. V and J calls and clone size are as listed in that table; D and trimming were resolved from the DNA. This sample has nearly 50,000 clones, with 85% to 90% found just once. V lost 5 bases and J 4 bases, leaving 11 bases between the germline ends. Germline CDR1 is SGHRS and CDR2 is YFSETQ. The CDR3 contains 13 residues.

This TCR came from a woman aged 60-75 years with acute or convalescent COVID-19. Material for sequencing was peripheral blood. The chain combines TRBV5-1 with TRBJ2-3, with no clear D. Here the CDR3 DNA reads TGCGCCAGCAGGATACTTACTGCAGATACGCAGTATTTT. Encoded protein: CASRILTADTQYF.